This entry lists 24 T cell receptor beta chains sequenced from one sample in a study of naive and memory T cell subsets. An equimolar mix of two oligonucleotides served as the beta constant-region primer for TRBC1 and TRBC2. TCRdb reanalysed the UMI-ligation and nested PCR reads using MiXCR and keeps one entry per CDR3 protein. Found here are 70,000 to 95,000 distinct CDR3 sequences, about 7% of them singletons; the top ten hold around 1.6%. The material sequenced was central memory CD4+ T cells from blood. These receptors were taken from a human donor in good health.

The chain links TRBV19 to TRBJ2-7; D gene ambiguous. The CDR3 extends over 16 amino acids. Germline lookup yields CDR1 LNHDA and CDR2 SQIVND (reference sequence). V was trimmed by 3 bases and J by 2 bases, leaving 17 bases between them. The CDR3 bases are TGTGCCAGTAGTATCAGGCGCGGATTGAGTCCCTACGAGCAGTACTTC. Its protein product is CASSIRRGLSPYEQYF.

The V gene is TRBV7-8, the J gene TRBJ2-1, with 8 bases identical to TRBD2. The germline CDR1 and CDR2 sequences are SGHVS and FQNEAQ. This CDR3 comprises 16 residues. V was pared by 2 bases and J by 9 bases, with 12 bases of the junction left unmatched. The CDR3 is CASSLRGGTSDREQFF. Here the CDR3 DNA reads TGTGCCAGCAGCTTAAGAGGAGGGACTAGTGATCGTGAGCAGTTCTTC.

The chain uses TRBV6-6 and TRBJ2-7, with a weak D call TRBD2 (7 bases). Germline assignment: CDR1 MNHNY and CDR2 SVGAGI (reference sequence). With 2 bases removed from V and 3 bases from J, the gap between germline ends came to 11 bases. This CDR3 has 14 residues. The CDR3 bases are TGTGCCAGCAGTTACGATAGGGGGGGCTACGAGCAGTACTTC. Encoded protein: CASSYDRGGYEQYF.

This clonotype was detected many times. The chain uses TRBV12-3 or TRBV12-4 and TRBJ2-7, with TRBD2 identical over 10 bases. Unmatched junction bases numbered 5, after V lost 3 bases and J lost 9 bases. The CDR3 loop spans 13 amino acids. CDR3 amino acids: CASSFASGSGQYF. The CDR3 DNA is TGTGCCAGCAGTTTCGCTAGCGGGAGCGGGCAGTACTTC.

Ten or more counts support this clonotype. The chain joins TRBV5-4 to TRBJ2-3, with D possibly TRBD2 on 5 matching bases. The CDR3 totals 15 residues. CDR1 and CDR2 from the germline V gene are SGHNT and YYREEE (reference sequence). The V end was cut by 0 bases, the J end by 1 base, with 9 bases between. CDR3 residues: CASSLGGSRTDTQYF. The CDR3 nucleotides read TGTGCCAGCAGCTTGGGAGGGAGCCGCACAGATACGCAGTATTTT.

This chain joins TRBV7-2 and TRBJ2-1, with D maybe TRBD2 (5 bases). V was shortened by 5 bases and J by 0 bases, with 14 bases between the two germline ends. The CDR3 spans 16 residues. Germline CDR1 SGHTA, CDR2 FQGNSA. CDR3 loop: CASSRGAASSYNEQFF. The CDR3 DNA reads as TGTGCCAGCAGCCGCGGAGCGGCCAGCTCCTACAATGAGCAGTTCTTC.

As DNA, the CDR3 is TGTGCCAGCAGTGAAGCGCGTCAGGGCCTGTCGGCCCAGCATTTT. Protein sequence: CASSEARQGLSAQHF. The chain is built from TRBV2 and TRBJ1-5; possibly TRBD1 for D (5 bases). The V gene's germline CDR1 is SNHLY and CDR2 FYNNEI. The CDR3 runs to 15 residues. Trimming took 0 bases from V and 11 from J, leaving 17 bases between them.

This clonotype has just a few counts. The chain is built from TRBV4-1 and TRBJ2-1; no clear D. Germline CDR1 is MGHRA and CDR2 is YSYEKL. CDR3 length equals 15 residues. V was cut by 1 base and J by 6 bases, with 13 bases left in between. The CDR3 loop is CASSQVELGPNEQFF. The DNA of the CDR3 is TGCGCCAGCAGCCAAGTTGAGTTAGGCCCCAATGAGCAGTTCTTC.

In this sample, this clonotype turned up many times. The rearrangement joins TRBV12-5 to TRBJ1-5; 7 bases fit TRBD1. Germline lookup yields CDR1 LGHNT and CDR2 FRNRAP. Trimming removed 0 bases from V and 7 bases from J; junction bases left unmatched: 24. The length of the CDR3 is 21 residues. As DNA, the CDR3 is TGTGCTAGTGGTTTGGTAATGGGTCTAGGGACAGCCCGATGGGCCCAACAGCCCCAGCATTTT. Its translation is CASGLVMGLGTARWAQQPQHF.

This clonotype was detected a few times. The chain recombines TRBV11-3 with TRBJ2-5, with D tentatively TRBD1 (6 bases). The V gene's germline CDR1 is SGHNT and CDR2 YENEEA. The CDR3 spans 14 residues. V dropped 5 bases and J dropped 1 base, with 11 bases sitting between them. This CDR3 reads CASSEQGFQETQYF. In DNA form, the CDR3 reads TGTGCCAGCAGCGAACAGGGCTTCCAAGAGACCCAGTACTTC.

This clonotype was seen many times. The chain joins TRBV29-1 to TRBJ1-1; maybe TRBD1 (5 bases). Trimming removed 7 bases from V and 0 bases from J, with 18 bases in between. Per germline, CDR1 SQVTM and CDR2 ANQGSEA. The CDR3 has 15 residues. CDR3 sequence reads: CSAFGGGRMNTEAFF. The CDR3 DNA reads TGCAGCGCTTTTGGTGGGGGTAGGATGAACACTGAAGCTTTCTTT.

The chain links TRBV7-8 to TRBJ2-3; 7 nucleotides agree with TRBD1. CDR1 and CDR2 from the germline V gene are SGHVS and FQNEAQ. The CDR3 is 17 amino acids. Trimming cost V 2 bases and J 1 base; bases outside gene matches: 9. The CDR3 sequence is CASSLKWSTGGTDTQYF. The DNA for the CDR3 is TGTGCCAGCAGCTTAAAGTGGAGCACAGGGGGCACAGATACGCAGTATTTT.

This clonotype was detected only a few times. V is TRBV27 and J is TRBJ1-1; D perhaps matches TRBD1 (5 bases). V lost 5 bases, J lost 4 bases, and 17 bases lay in between. The V gene's germline CDR1 is MNHEY and CDR2 SMNVEV (reference sequence). The CDR3 sequence is 15 residues long. The CDR3 region is CASSPGGWKGTEAFF. The CDR3 nucleotides read TGTGCCAGCAGTCCGGGGGGGTGGAAGGGCACTGAAGCTTTCTTT.

This clonotype was detected ten times or more. The chain couples TRBV5-5 to TRBJ1-2, with D hard to call. The CDR3 covers 14 residues. Germline CDR1 is SGHKS and CDR2 is YYEKEE (reference sequence). V lost 0 bases, J lost 4 bases, and 10 bases lay in between. CDR3: CASSLGQKTYGYTF. CDR3 DNA sequence: TGTGCCAGCAGCTTGGGGCAGAAGACCTATGGCTACACCTTC.

This clonotype was detected a few times. The chain couples TRBV7-2 to TRBJ2-3, with D hard to call. The CDR3 consists of 16 residues. Germline lookup yields CDR1 SGHTA and CDR2 FQGNSA. The V end was cut by 3 bases, the J end by 0 bases, with 13 bases between. The CDR3 coding sequence is TGTGCCAGCAGCTTGAACGACGGGCGGAGCACAGATACGCAGTATTTT. Residues: CASSLNDGRSTDTQYF.

This clonotype was seen repeatedly, ten times or more. CDR3 in amino acids: CASRTGANGYTF. CDR3 bases: TGTGCCAGCCGGACAGGGGCGAATGGCTACACCTTC. The chain has TRBV12-3 or TRBV12-4 and TRBJ1-2; 9 bases are shared with TRBD1. The CDR3 spans 12 residues. V dropped 8 bases and J dropped 6; count of bases not matched to a gene: 4.

This clonotype was detected many times. This chain joins TRBV4-2 and TRBJ2-5; TRBD2 aligns across 9 bases. Trimming removed 0 bases from V and 4 bases from J; junction bases left unmatched: 6. Germline-derived CDR1 and CDR2 are LGHNA and YNFKEQ. The CDR3 sequence is 16 residues long. The DNA for the CDR3 is TGTGCCAGCAGCCAAGATGGTAGCGGGGGCGGAGAGACCCAGTACTTC. It yields the protein CASSQDGSGGGETQYF.

This clonotype occurred a few times. V gene TRBV20-1 combines with J gene TRBJ1-3, with D uncertain. The V and J ends lost 4 bases and 4 bases respectively, with 17 bases between them. The CDR3 sequence is 15 residues long. Looked up from germline, CDR1 is DFQATT and CDR2 is SNEGSKA (reference sequence). The CDR3: CSAIPGGVPGNTIYF. CDR3 coding DNA: TGCAGTGCTATCCCCGGCGGGGTACCAGGAAACACCATATATTTT.

This clonotype was observed a handful of times. V usage is TRBV7-8 and J usage is TRBJ1-1, with a weak D call TRBD1 (5 bases). From germline, CDR1 is SGHVS and CDR2 FQNEAQ. The V and J ends lost 3 bases and 10 bases respectively, with 15 bases between them. The CDR3 length is 13 residues. The CDR3 spells CASSFFAEGLAFF. The CDR3 DNA reads as TGTGCCAGCAGCTTTTTTGCGGAGGGACTAGCTTTCTTT.

Many counts were recorded for this clonotype. This chain links TRBV14 with TRBJ1-1, with D unclear. V lost 4 bases to trimming and J lost 0 bases, with 9 bases between them. The CDR3 has 14 amino acids. CDR1 is SGHDN and CDR2 is FVKESK in the germline V gene. The CDR3: CASSPPGMNTEAFF. CDR3 bases: TGTGCCAGCAGCCCCCCCGGTATGAACACTGAAGCTTTCTTT.

Of note for this clonotype: Possible read error: a much larger clone is one base away. CDR3 in amino acids: CASSNTGGSYNEQFF. The CDR3 nucleotides read TGTGCCAGCAGTAATACCGGGGGGTCCTACAATGAGCAGTTCTTC. The V gene is TRBV21-1, the J gene TRBJ2-1; the table calls TRBD1, which could not be checked here. TRBV21-1 is annotated as a pseudogene. CDR3 length: 15 amino acids.

This clonotype appeared many times. The rearrangement uses TRBV20-1 and TRBJ1-1; D unclear. This CDR3 is built from 14 residues. CDR1 and CDR2 (germline): DFQATT, SNEGSKA (reference sequence). Between the trimmed V and J ends, which lost 2 bases and 0 bases, there was a span of 10 bases. The CDR3: CSARQRIMNTEAFF. DNA for the CDR3: TGCAGTGCTAGACAAAGGATCATGAACACTGAAGCTTTCTTT.

This clonotype showed up just a few times. The rearrangement joins TRBV4-2 to TRBJ1-5; maybe TRBD1 (5 bases). V was clipped by 0 bases and J by 3 bases, with 12 bases between them. This CDR3 is built from 16 residues. Germline CDR1 reads LGHNA; CDR2 reads YNFKEQ. CDR3 nucleotides: TGTGCCAGCAGCCAAGATCTGAGGGGTATCAATCAGCCCCAGCATTTT. Translation gives CASSQDLRGINQPQHF.

This clonotype was detected many times. The genes are TRBV20-1 and TRBJ1-6, with D possibly matching TRBD1 (5 bases). CDR3 length: 16 residues. V was pared by 0 bases and J by 0 bases, with 9 bases between. The V gene's germline CDR1 is DFQATT and CDR2 SNEGSKA (reference sequence). Here the CDR3 reads CSARDGASSYNSPLHF. CDR3 nucleotides: TGCAGTGCTAGAGATGGGGCGAGCTCCTATAATTCACCCCTCCACTTT.